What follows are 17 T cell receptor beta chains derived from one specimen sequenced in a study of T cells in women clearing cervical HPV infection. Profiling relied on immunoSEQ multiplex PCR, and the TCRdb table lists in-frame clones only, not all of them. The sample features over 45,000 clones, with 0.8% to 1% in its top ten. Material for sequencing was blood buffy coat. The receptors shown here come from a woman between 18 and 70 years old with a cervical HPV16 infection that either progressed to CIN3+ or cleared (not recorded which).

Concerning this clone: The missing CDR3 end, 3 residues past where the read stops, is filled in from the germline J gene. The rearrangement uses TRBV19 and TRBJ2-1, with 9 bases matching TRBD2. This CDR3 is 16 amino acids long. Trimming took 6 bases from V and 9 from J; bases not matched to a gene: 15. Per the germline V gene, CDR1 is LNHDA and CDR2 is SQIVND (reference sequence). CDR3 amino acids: CASRVAGATGGREQFF. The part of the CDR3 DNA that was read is TGTGCCAGTAGGGTAGCGGGGGCCACGGGCGGGCGTGAG.

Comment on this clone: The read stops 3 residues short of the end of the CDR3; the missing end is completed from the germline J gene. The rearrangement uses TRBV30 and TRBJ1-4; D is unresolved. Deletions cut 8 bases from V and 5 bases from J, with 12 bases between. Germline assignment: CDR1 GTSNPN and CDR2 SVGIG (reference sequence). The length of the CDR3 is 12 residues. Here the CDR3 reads CASYRPNEKLFF. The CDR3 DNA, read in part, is TGTGCCAGCTACAGACCGAATGAAAAA.

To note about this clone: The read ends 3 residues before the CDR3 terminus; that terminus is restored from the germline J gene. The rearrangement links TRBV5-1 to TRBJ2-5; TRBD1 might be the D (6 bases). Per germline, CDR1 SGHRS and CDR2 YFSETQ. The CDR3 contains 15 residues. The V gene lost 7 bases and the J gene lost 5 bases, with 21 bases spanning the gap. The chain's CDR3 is CASALGALNFETQYF. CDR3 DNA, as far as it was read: TGCGCCAGCGCATTGGGGGCCCTTAATTTCGAGACC.

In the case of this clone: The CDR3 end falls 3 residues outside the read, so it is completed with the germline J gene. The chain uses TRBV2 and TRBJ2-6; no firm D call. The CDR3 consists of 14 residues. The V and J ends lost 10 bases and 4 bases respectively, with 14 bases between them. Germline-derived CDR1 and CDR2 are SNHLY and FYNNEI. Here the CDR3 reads CATTPLRGANVLTF. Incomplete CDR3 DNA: TGTGCCACCACCCCTCTCCGGGGGGCCAACGTC.

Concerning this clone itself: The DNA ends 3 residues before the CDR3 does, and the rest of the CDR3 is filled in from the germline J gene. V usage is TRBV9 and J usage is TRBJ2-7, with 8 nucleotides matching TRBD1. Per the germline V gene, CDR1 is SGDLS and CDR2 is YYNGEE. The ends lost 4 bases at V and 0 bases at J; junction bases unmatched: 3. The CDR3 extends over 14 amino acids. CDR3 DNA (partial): TGTGCCAGCAGCTCGGGACAGGTCTCCTACGAG. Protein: CASSSGQVSYE. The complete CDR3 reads CASSSGQVSYEQYF.

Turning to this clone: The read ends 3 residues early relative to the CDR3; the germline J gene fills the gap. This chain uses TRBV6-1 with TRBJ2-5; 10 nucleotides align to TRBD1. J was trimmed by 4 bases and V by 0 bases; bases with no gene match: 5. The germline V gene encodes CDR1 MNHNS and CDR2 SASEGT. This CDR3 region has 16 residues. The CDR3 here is CASSEALGQGRETQYF. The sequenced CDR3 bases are TGTGCCAGCAGTGAAGCGCTGGGACAGGGGCGAGAGACC.

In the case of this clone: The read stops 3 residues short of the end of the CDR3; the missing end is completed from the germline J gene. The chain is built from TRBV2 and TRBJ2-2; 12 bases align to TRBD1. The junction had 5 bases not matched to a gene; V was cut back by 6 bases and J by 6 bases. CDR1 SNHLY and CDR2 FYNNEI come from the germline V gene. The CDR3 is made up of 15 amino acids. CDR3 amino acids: CASRSGTGGSGELFF. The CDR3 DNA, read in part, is TGTGCCAGCAGGTCCGGGACAGGGGGCTCCGGGGAG.

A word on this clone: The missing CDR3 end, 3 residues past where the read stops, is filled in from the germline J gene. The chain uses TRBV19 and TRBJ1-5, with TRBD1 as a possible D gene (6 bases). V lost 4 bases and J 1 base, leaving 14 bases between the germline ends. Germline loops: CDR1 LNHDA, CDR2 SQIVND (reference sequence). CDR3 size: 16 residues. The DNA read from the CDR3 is TGTGCCAGTAGTAAATTAGGGGGGGTCAGCAATCAGCCC. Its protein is CASSKLGGVSNQP. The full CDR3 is CASSKLGGVSNQPQHF.

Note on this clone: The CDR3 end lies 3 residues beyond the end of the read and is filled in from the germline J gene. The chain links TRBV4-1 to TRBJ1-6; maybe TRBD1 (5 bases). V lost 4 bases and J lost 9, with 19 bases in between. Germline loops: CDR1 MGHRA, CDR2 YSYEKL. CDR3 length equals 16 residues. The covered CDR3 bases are TGCGCCAGCAGCCCCGCGGTTGGGCAGGGTGTTTCACCC. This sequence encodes CASSPAVGQGVSP. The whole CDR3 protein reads CASSPAVGQGVSPLHF.

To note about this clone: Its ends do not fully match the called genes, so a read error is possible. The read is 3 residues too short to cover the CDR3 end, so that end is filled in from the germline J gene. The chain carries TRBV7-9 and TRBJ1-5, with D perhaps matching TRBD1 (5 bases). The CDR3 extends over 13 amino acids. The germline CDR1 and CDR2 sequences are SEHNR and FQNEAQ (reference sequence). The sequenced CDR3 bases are TGTGCCAGCAGCTTTTGGGGCAATCGGCCC. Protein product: CASSFWGNRP. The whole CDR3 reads CASSFWGNRPQHF.

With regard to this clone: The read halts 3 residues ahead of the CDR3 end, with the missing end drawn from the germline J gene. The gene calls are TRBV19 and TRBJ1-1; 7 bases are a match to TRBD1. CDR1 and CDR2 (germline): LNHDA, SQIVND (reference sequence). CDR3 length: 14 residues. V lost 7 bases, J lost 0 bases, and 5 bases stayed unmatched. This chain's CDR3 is CASTGQEMNTEAFF. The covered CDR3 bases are TGTGCCAGTACCGGACAGGAAATGAACACTGAA.

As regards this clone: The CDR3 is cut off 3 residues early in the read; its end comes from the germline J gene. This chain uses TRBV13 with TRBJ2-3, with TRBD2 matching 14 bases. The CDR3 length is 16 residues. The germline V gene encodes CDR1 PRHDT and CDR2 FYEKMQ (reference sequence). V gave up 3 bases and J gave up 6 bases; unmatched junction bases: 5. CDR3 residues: CASSFRLAGGPDTQYF. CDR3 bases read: TGTGCCAGCAGCTTCCGACTAGCGGGGGGGCCGGATACG. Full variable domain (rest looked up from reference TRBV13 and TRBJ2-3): AAGVIQSPRHLIKEKRETATLKCYPIPRHDTVYWYQQGPGQDPQFLISFYEKMQSDKGSIPDRFSAQQFSDYHSELNMSSLELGDSALYFCASSFRLAGGPDTQYFGPGTRLTVL.

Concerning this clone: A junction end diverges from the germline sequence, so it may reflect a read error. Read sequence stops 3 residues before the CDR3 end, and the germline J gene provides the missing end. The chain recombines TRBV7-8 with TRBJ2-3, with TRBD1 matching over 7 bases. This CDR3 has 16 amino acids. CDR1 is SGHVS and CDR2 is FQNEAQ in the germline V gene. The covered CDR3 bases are TGTGCCAGCAGCTTGCGCCACAGGGGTGGAACAGAGACG. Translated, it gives CASSLRHRGGTET. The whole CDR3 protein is CASSLRHRGGTETQYF.

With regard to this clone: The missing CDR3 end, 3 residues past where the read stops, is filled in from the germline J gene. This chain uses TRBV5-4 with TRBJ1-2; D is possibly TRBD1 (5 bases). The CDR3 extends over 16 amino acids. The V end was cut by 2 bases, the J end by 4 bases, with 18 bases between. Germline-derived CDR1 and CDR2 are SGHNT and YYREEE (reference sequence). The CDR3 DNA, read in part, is TGTGCCAGCAGCTTACCGCAGGGTTCGTATGGCTATGGC. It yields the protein CASSLPQGSYGYG. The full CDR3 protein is CASSLPQGSYGYGYTF.

Partial CDR3 DNA: TGTGCCAGCAGCCCCCGGGACAGGGGTACCGGGGAG. This codes for CASSPRDRGTGE. In full, the CDR3 is CASSPRDRGTGELFF. The genes are TRBV7-2 and TRBJ2-2; 10 bases line up with TRBD1. Read coverage stops 3 residues before the CDR3 terminus; the germline J gene supplies the remainder. The CDR3 runs to 15 residues. Germline trimming cut 5 bases from V and 5 bases from J; bases unmatched to any gene: 5. The germline gives CDR1 SGHTA, CDR2 FQGNSA.

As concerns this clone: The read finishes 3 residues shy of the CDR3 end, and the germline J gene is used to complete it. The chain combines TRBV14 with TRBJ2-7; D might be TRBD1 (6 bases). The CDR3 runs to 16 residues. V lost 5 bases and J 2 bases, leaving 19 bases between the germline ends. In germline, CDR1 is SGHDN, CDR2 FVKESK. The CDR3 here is CASSSLADSAPYEQYF. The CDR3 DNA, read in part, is TGTGCCAGCAGCTCCCTGGCGGACAGCGCTCCCTACGAG.

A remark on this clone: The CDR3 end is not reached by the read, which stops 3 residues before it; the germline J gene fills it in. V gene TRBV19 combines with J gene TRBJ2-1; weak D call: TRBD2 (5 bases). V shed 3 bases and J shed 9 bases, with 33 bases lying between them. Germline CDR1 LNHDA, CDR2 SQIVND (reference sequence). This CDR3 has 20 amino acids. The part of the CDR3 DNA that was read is TGTGCCAGTAGTATGAGGCTAGCTAAATGGGGTAAAGGACGGTGGGGTGAG. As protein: CASSMRLAKWGKGRWGE. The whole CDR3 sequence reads CASSMRLAKWGKGRWGEQFF.